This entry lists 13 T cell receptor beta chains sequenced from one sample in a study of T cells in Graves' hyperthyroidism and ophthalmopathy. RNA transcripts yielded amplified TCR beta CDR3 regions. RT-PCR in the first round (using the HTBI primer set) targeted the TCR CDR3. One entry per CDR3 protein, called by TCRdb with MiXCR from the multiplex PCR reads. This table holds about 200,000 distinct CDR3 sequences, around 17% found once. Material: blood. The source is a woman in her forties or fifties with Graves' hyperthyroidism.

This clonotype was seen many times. CDR3 coding DNA: TGTGCCAGCAGGCCATTGGCCTGGGAGACCCAGTACTTC. Protein: CASRPLAWETQYF. This rearrangement joins TRBV12-3 or TRBV12-4 to TRBJ2-5; D call uncertain. The CDR3 extends over 13 amino acids. Trimming removed 6 bases at V and 5 bases at J, with 13 bases between.

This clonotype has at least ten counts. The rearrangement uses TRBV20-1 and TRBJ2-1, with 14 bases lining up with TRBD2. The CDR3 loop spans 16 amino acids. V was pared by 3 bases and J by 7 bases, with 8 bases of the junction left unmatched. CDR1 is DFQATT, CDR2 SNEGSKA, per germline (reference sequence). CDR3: CSARPGTSGRKNEQFF. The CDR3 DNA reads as TGCAGTGCTAGGCCAGGGACTAGCGGGAGAAAAAATGAGCAGTTCTTC.

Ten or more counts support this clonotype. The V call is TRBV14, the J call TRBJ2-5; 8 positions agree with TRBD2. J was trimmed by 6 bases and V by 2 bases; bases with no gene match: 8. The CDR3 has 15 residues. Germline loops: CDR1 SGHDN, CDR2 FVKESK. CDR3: CASSQLAGGVQTQYF. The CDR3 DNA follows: TGTGCCAGCAGCCAATTGGCGGGAGGAGTTCAGACCCAGTACTTC.

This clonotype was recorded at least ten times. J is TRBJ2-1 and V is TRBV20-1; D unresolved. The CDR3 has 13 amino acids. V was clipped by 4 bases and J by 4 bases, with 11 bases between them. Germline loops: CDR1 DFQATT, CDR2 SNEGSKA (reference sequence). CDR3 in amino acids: CSANNEGYNEQFF. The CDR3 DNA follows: TGCAGTGCTAACAATGAAGGGTACAATGAGCAGTTCTTC.

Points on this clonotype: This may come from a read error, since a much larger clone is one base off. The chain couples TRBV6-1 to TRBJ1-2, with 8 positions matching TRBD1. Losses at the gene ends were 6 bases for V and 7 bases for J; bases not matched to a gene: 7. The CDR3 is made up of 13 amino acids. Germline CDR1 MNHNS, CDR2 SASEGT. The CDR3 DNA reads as TGTGCCAGCAGCGGGCACAGGGGGGGTGGCTACACCTTC. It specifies CASSGHRGGGYTF.

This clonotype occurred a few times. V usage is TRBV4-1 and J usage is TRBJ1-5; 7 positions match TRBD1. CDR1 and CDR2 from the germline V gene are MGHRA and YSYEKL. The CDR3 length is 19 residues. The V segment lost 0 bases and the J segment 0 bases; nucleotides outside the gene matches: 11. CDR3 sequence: CASSQEYFDRDYSNQPQHF. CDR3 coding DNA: TGCGCCAGCAGCCAAGAATACTTCGACAGGGACTATAGCAATCAGCCCCAGCATTTT.

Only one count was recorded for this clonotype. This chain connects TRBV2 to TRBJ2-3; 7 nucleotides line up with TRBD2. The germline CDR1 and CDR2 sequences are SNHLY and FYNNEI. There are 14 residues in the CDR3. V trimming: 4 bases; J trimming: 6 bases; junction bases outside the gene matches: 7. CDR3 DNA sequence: TGTGCCAGCAGTGCAGTCGCGCGGGGGGATACGCAGTATTTT. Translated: CASSAVARGDTQYF.

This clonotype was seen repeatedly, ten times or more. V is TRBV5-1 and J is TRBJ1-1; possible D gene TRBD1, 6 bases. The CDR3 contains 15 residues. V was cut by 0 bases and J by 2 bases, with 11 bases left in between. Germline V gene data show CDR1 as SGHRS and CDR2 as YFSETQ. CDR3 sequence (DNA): TGCGCCAGCAGCTTGGCTGGCAGGGGTAACACTGAAGCTTTCTTT. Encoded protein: CASSLAGRGNTEAFF.

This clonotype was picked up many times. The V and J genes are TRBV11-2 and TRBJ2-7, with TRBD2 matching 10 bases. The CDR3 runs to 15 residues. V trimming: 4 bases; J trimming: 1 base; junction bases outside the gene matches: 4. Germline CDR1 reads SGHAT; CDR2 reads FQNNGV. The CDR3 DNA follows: TGTGCCAGCAGCTCTAGCGGGAGTAAGTCCTACGAGCAGTACTTC. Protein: CASSSSGSKSYEQYF.

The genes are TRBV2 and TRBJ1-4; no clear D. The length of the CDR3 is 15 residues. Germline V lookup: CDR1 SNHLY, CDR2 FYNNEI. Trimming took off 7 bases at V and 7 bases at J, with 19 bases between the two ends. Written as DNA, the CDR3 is TGTGCCAGCAAGGATGAGATTGGACGGGTTGAAAAACTGTTTTTT. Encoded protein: CASKDEIGRVEKLFF.

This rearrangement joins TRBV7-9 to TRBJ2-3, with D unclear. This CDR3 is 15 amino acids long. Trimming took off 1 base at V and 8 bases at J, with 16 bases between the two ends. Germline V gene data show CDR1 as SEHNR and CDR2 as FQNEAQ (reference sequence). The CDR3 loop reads CASSLGAAVYVTQYF. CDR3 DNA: TGTGCCAGCAGCTTAGGGGCTGCCGTTTACGTTACGCAGTATTTT. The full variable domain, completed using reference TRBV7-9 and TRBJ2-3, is DTGVSQNPRHKITKRGQNVTFRCDPISEHNRLYWYRQTLGQGPEFLTYFQNEAQLEKSRLLSDRFSAERPKGSFSTLEIQRTEQGDSAMYLCASSLGAAVYVTQYFGPGTRLTVL.

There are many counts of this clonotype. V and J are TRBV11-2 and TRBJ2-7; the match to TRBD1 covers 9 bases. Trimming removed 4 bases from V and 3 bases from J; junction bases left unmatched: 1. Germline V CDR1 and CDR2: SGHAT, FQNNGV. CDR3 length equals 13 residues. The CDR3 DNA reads TGTGCCAGCAGCTGGGACAGGGACTACGAGCAGTACTTC. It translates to CASSWDRDYEQYF.

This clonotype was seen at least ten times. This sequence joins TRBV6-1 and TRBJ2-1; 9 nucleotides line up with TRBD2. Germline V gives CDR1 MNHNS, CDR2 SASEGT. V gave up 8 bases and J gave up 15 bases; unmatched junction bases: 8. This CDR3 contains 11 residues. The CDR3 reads CASSIAGEVFF. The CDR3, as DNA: TGTGCCAGCTCAATAGCGGGAGAGGTGTTCTTC.